This is a list of T cell receptor beta chains from one sample in a study of blood T cell repertoires in COVID-19. Using immunoSEQ multiplex PCR, the repertoire was profiled, and TCRdb retains in-frame clones only, with some absent. The sample comprises about 160,000 clones, roughly 90% of which are singletons, and 3.5% to 5% rests with the top ten. The sequencing input was peripheral blood. These receptors all stem from a woman aged 60-70 years with active or convalescent COVID-19. Both conserved end residues are part of each CDR3. The D gene is left open where the match is weak. Size is omitted from some rows. Given values are once, few, many or a class for expanded clones.

clone_size j_call d_call v_call cdr3_aa cdr3_nt
. TRBJ2-7 . TRBV5-6 CASSRGQSHEQYF TGTGCCAGCAGCCGCGGACAGTCCCACGAGCAGTACTTC
few TRBJ1-1 . TRBV6-2/TRBV6-3 CASSYPELNTEAFF TGTGCCAGCAGTTATCCAGAACTGAACACTGAAGCTTTCTTT
. TRBJ2-7 TRBD2 TRBV4-1 CASSQQLAGPAYEQYF TGCGCCAGCAGCCAACAACTAGCGGGGCCCGCCTACGAGCAGTACTTC
few TRBJ2-1 TRBD2 TRBV3-1/TRBV3-2 CASSPGLAGHEQFF TGTGCCAGCAGCCCGGGGCTAGCGGGGCATGAGCAGTTCTTC
. TRBJ2-6 TRBD1 TRBV6-6 CASSDRAFGANVLTF TGTGCCAGCAGTGACAGGGCCTTTGGAGCCAACGTCCTGACTTTC
. TRBJ1-2 . TRBV5-1 CASSLKDAVGPGYGYTF TGCGCCAGCAGCTTGAAGGACGCCGTGGGGCCCGGCTATGGCTACACCTTC
. TRBJ2-7 TRBD2 TRBV30 CAWTGGHPYEQYF TGTGCCTGGACGGGGGGGCACCCCTACGAGCAGTACTTC
. TRBJ1-6 TRBD1 TRBV6-5 CASSIGQVYSPLHF TGTGCCAGCAGTATTGGACAGGTTTATTCACCCCTCCACTTT
. TRBJ1-1 . TRBV6-5 CASSGDRADTEAFF TGTGCCAGCAGCGGGGATCGGGCAGACACTGAAGCTTTCTTT
. TRBJ1-3 . TRBV3-1/TRBV3-2 CASSHRGAGNTIYF TGTGCCAGCAGCCACCGGGGAGCCGGAAACACCATATATTTT
. TRBJ1-5 TRBD1 TRBV9 CASTQDRGNQPQHF TGTGCCAGCACCCAGGACAGGGGCAATCAGCCCCAGCATTTT
. TRBJ1-1 TRBD1 TRBV6-2/TRBV6-3 CASSPKTGSLTEAFF TGTGCCAGCAGTCCCAAGACAGGGTCCCTCACTGAAGCTTTCTTT
. TRBJ1-6 . TRBV11-2 CASSLSGSTNNSPLHF TGTGCCAGCAGCTTATCTGGTTCCACAAATAATTCACCCCTCCACTTT
. TRBJ1-2 TRBD1 TRBV10-3 CAISDKGQGGAYGYTF TGTGCCATCAGTGACAAGGGCCAGGGGGGCGCATATGGCTACACCTTC
. TRBJ2-1 . TRBV3-1/TRBV3-2 CASSQDLGGGPRDEQFF TGTGCCAGCAGCCAAGATCTAGGGGGGGGGCCGCGGGATGAGCAGTTCTTC
. TRBJ2-2 TRBD2 TRBV2 CASSEILASGDLNTGELFF TGTGCCAGCAGTGAAATTTTGGCTAGCGGTGATCTGAACACCGGGGAGCTGTTTTTT
. TRBJ1-6 . TRBV3-1/TRBV3-2 CASSWQGNSPLHF TGTGCCAGCAGCTGGCAGGGGAATTCACCCCTCCACTTT
. TRBJ2-7 TRBD2 TRBV6-5 CASSPGGLDEQYF TGTGCCAGCAGTCCGGGGGGGCTCGACGAGCAGTACTTC
. TRBJ2-2 . TRBV5-1 CASSLATTNTGELFF TGCGCCAGCAGCTTGGCCACAACGAACACCGGGGAGCTGTTTTTT
. TRBJ1-4 TRBD1 TRBV5-1 CASSLRQGGEKLFF TGCGCCAGCAGCTTACGACAGGGCGGTGAAAAACTGTTTTTT
. TRBJ2-7 . TRBV4-2 CASSQGSGDYEQYF TGTGCCAGCAGCCAAGGGTCCGGGGACTACGAGCAGTACTTC
once TRBJ2-7 TRBD2 TRBV11-3 CASRRTSGVQKVGEQYF TGTGCCAGCAGGCGGACTAGCGGGGTCCAAAAGGTTGGGGAGCAGTACTTC
. TRBJ2-5 . TRBV7-6 CASSLGSGAETQYF TGTGCCAGCAGCCTTGGATCGGGAGCAGAGACCCAGTACTTC
. TRBJ2-7 . TRBV6-5 CASSYYSQGSYEQYF TGTGCCAGCAGTTACTATTCACAGGGCTCCTACGAGCAGTACTTC
few TRBJ1-3 . TRBV2 CASNAGGAEISGNTIYF TGTGCCAGTAACGCGGGGGGAGCTGAAATCTCTGGAAACACCATATATTTT
. TRBJ2-6 TRBD1 TRBV5-1 CATKQGASNGANVLTF TGCGCCACGAAACAGGGGGCTTCTAATGGGGCCAACGTCCTGACTTTC
few TRBJ1-6 . TRBV5-8 CASSLGQGGSPLHF TGTGCCAGCAGCTTGGGACAAGGGGGATCACCCCTCCACTTT
. TRBJ1-2 . TRBV6-1 CASSEFGAFYGYTF TGTGCCAGCAGTGAATTTGGGGCCTTCTATGGCTACACCTTC
once TRBJ2-1 TRBD1 TRBV11-2 CASSFPTGGVNNEQFF TGTGCCAGCAGCTTCCCGACAGGGGGCGTTAACAATGAGCAGTTCTTC
once TRBJ1-2 . TRBV6-2/TRBV6-3 CASSAGTALGYGYTF TGTGCCAGCAGTGCCGGGACTGCCCTAGGCTATGGCTACACCTTC
. TRBJ2-2 . TRBV4-3 CASSQEIGVNTGELFF TGCGCCAGCAGCCAAGAGATAGGGGTTAACACCGGGGAGCTGTTTTTT
. TRBJ1-2 . TRBV6-2/TRBV6-3 CASSYSEDSPNYGYTF TGTGCCAGCAGTTACTCAGAGGACAGCCCTAACTATGGCTACACCTTC
. TRBJ2-1 TRBD1 TRBV7-6 CASSPGQGIEQFF TGTGCCAGCAGCCCGGGACAGGGAATTGAGCAGTTCTTC
few TRBJ2-7 . TRBV10-1 CASSEASGPSYEQYF TGCGCCAGCAGTGAGGCCAGCGGGCCGTCCTACGAGCAGTACTTC
. TRBJ2-7 TRBD2 TRBV19 CASSNRLAGGYSSYEQYF TGTGCCAGTAGTAACCGACTAGCGGGGGGCTATAGCTCCTACGAGCAGTACTTC
. TRBJ2-1 . TRBV7-2 CASSLVGGSEGEQFF TGTGCCAGCAGCTTAGTCGGGGGATCGGAGGGTGAGCAGTTCTTC
. TRBJ2-7 . TRBV5-1 CASSYVAGPYEQYF TGCGCCAGCAGCTATGTAGCAGGGCCCTACGAGCAGTACTTC
. TRBJ2-1 . TRBV4-3 CASSQEAGKQYNEQFF TGCGCCAGCAGCCAAGAGGCGGGCAAACAATACAATGAGCAGTTCTTC
. TRBJ1-1 TRBD1 TRBV18 CASSPPLRQGNTEAFF TGTGCCAGCTCACCACCTTTAAGACAGGGGAACACTGAAGCTTTCTTT
few TRBJ2-7 TRBD1 TRBV4-1 CASTGWSRGPKRNYEQYF TGCGCCAGCACGGGGTGGAGCAGGGGGCCGAAGAGGAATTACGAGCAGTACTTC
. TRBJ2-4 TRBD1 TRBV28 CASSLGTGVGKNIQYF TGTGCCAGCAGTCTCGGGACAGGGGTTGGCAAAAACATTCAGTACTTC
. TRBJ2-1 TRBD1 TRBV4-3 CASRPGTEYNEQFF TGCGCCAGCAGACCCGGGACAGAGTACAATGAGCAGTTCTTC
few TRBJ1-1 . TRBV19 CASSIRHTLNTEAFF TGTGCCAGTAGTATACGACACACCTTGAACACTGAAGCTTTCTTT
. TRBJ1-1 TRBD1 TRBV18 CASSPGQQNTEAFF TGTGCCAGCTCTCCGGGACAGCAGAACACTGAAGCTTTCTTT
. TRBJ1-5 . TRBV16 CASSQSSGGPGQPQHF TGTGCCAGCAGCCAATCGAGCGGGGGCCCGGGTCAGCCCCAGCATTTT
. TRBJ2-1 . TRBV3-1/TRBV3-2 CASSQDVLRGNEQFF TGTGCCAGCAGCCAAGACGTGCTGCGTGGTAATGAGCAGTTCTTC
. TRBJ2-3 TRBD1 TRBV7-3 CASSPTPGGRTDTQYF TGTGCCAGCAGCCCTACACCAGGGGGCCGCACAGATACGCAGTATTTT
. TRBJ1-1 TRBD1 TRBV29-1 CSVARQGAGTEAFF TGCAGCGTTGCCCGACAGGGTGCGGGCACTGAAGCTTTCTTT
. TRBJ2-7 TRBD1 TRBV6-5 CASSWEPGTATYEQYF TGTGCCAGCAGTTGGGAACCCGGGACAGCGACCTACGAGCAGTACTTC
. TRBJ2-7 TRBD1 TRBV5-4 CASSLAGQTTYEQYF TGTGCCAGCAGCTTGGCGGGACAGACGACCTACGAGCAGTACTTC
. TRBJ1-5 . TRBV5-6 CASSSSPDTGRGQPQHF TGTGCCAGCAGCTCTTCGCCCGACACAGGGAGGGGTCAGCCCCAGCATTTT
. TRBJ1-2 . TRBV7-9 CASSRSAGESVYTF TGTGCCAGCAGCCGAAGCGCAGGGGAGTCGGTCTACACCTTC
. TRBJ2-1 . TRBV5-1 CASKTDTSYNEQFF TGCGCCAGCAAGACAGACACCTCCTACAATGAGCAGTTCTTC
few TRBJ1-4 . TRBV27 CASSDYYRAAGEKLFF TGTGCCAGCAGTGATTATTACAGGGCGGCGGGTGAAAAACTGTTTTTT
. TRBJ1-5 . TRBV5-5 CASSLTGSLPKAQHF TGTGCCAGCAGCTTGACCGGGAGCCTCCCTAAGGCCCAGCATTTT
. TRBJ1-5 . TRBV19 CASRKDKNSNQPQHF TGTGCCAGTAGAAAGGACAAGAATAGCAATCAGCCCCAGCATTTT
. TRBJ1-2 . TRBV30 CACTLNYGYTF TGTGCCTGCACACTAAACTATGGCTACACCTTC
. TRBJ2-3 . TRBV19 CASSYTGSDTQYF TGTGCCAGTAGTTATACAGGGTCAGATACGCAGTATTTT
. TRBJ1-5 . TRBV3-1/TRBV3-2 CASSHLCFRAYQPQHF TGTGCCAGCAGCCATCTCTGTTTCAGGGCTTATCAGCCCCAGCATTTT
. TRBJ1-1 . TRBV6-2/TRBV6-3 CASSYQGGGTEAFF TGTGCCAGCAGTTACCAGGGCGGGGGCACTGAAGCTTTCTTT